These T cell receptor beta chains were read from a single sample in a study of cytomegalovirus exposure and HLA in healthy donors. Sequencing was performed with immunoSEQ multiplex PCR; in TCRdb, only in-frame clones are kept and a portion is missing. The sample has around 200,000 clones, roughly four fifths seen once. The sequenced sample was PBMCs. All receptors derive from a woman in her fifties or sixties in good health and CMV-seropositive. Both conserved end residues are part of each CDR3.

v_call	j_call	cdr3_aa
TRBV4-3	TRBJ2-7	CASSPSLEGSSEQYF
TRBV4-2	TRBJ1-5	CASSQGGGDEDQPQHF
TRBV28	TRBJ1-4	CATSLGQGALRDEKLFF
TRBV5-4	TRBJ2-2	CAGRQGVAGELFF
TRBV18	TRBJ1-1	CASAQGFNTEAFF
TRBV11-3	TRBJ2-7	CASSSTGGPYEQYF
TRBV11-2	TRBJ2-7	CASSRRQGKDYEQYF
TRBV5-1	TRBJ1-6	CASSPSIRSYNSPLHF
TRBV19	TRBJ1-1	CASSIRRESTEAFF
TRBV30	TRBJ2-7	CAWSRDSSYEQYF
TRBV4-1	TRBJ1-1	CASRLRGMNTEAFF
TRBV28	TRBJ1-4	CASSFAGQPNEKLFF
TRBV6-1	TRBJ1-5	CASSAGQALYSNQPQHF
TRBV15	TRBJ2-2	CATSPGTVNTGELFF
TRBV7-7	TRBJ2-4	CARRPDRGKNIQYF
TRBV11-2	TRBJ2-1	CASSLGVAVGNEQFF
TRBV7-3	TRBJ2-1	CASSLGLAGDEQFF
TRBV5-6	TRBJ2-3	CASSLGLTDTQYF
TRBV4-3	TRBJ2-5	CASSSATGPWTQYF
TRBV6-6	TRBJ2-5	CASSSTSGEPQETQYF
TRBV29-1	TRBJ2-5	CSEPDRGSRETQYF
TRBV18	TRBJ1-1	CASSATGLNTEAFF
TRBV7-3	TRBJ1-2	CASSDRDRGNGYTF
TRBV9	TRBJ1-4	CASSTRQDNEKLFF
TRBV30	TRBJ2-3	CARKTGASTDTQYF
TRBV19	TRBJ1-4	CASNQGAVEKLFF
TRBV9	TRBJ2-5	CASSPRGASGGAVETQYF
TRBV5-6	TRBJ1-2	CASSPTAGTGTYGYTF
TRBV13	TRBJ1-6	CASNRAGASYNSPLHF
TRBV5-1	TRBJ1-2	CASSLEGTNGYTF
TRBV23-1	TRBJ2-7	CASSRQGSPHEQYF
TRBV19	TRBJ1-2	CASRGDRGRIYGYTF
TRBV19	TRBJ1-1	CASKPTGGTSEAFF
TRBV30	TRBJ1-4	CAWSVTGGNEKLFF
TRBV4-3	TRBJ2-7	CASSQDGQGISEQYF
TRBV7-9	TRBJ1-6	CASSARDSYSPLHF
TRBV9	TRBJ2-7	CASSVRRTSGEQYF
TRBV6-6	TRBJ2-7	CASSYAADRVNEQYF
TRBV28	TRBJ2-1	CASSLGRGAFSEQFF
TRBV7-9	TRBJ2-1	CASSKGVGPYNEQFF
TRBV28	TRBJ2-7	CASRPPGLPLEQYF
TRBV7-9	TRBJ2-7	CASSLGETSYEQYF
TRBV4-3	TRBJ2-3	CASSQDPPSRTGSTDTQYF
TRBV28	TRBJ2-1	CASSFGQGAEFF
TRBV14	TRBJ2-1	CASSHSTTSENNEQFF
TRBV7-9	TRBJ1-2	CSSSPGNYGYTF
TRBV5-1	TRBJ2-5	CASRPRDPMETQYF
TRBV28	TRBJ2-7	CASSLAGTGGWEQYF
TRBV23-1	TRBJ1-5	CASSQSLGEGQPQHF
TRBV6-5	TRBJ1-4	CASSSRVLLNF
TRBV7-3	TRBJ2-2	CTSTLLDTGELFF
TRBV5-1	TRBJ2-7	CASSFYRGSSEQYF
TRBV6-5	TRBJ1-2	CASRTGGNYGYTF